A selection of T cell receptor beta chains follows, all from one sample in a study of cytomegalovirus exposure and HLA in healthy donors. The protocol was immunoSEQ multiplex PCR, while the TCRdb copy is restricted to in-frame clones and leaves out a portion. The sample consists of about 210,000 clones, around 88% of them appearing once. The sequencing sample was made of PBMCs. The receptors were sampled from a woman younger than 45 in good health and CMV-seronegative. CDR3s leave out the opening cysteine and the closing phenylalanine or tryptophan. Each record gives: V gene, CDR3 length, J gene, CDR3 protein.

v_call: TRBV27; cdr3_length: 11; j_call: TRBJ1-2; cdr3_aa: ASSPRVGYGYT
v_call: TRBV2; cdr3_length: 13; j_call: TRBJ2-7; cdr3_aa: ASSEVGRGHDEQY
v_call: TRBV4-2; cdr3_length: 15; j_call: TRBJ2-7; cdr3_aa: ASSQDLLTSGRDEQY
v_call: TRBV19; cdr3_length: 15; j_call: TRBJ2-1; cdr3_aa: ASSPRRGTSSYNEQF
v_call: TRBV5-1; cdr3_length: 12; j_call: TRBJ2-7; cdr3_aa: ASKMSSITYEQY
v_call: TRBV7-8; cdr3_length: 16; j_call: TRBJ2-1; cdr3_aa: ASSFLTWTSGLYNEQF
v_call: TRBV10-3; cdr3_length: 12; j_call: TRBJ2-3; cdr3_aa: AIRGLANTDTQY
v_call: TRBV7-7; cdr3_length: 13; j_call: TRBJ2-3; cdr3_aa: ASSPQLGGTDTQY
v_call: TRBV7-8; cdr3_length: 9; j_call: TRBJ1-1; cdr3_aa: ASSLYREAF
v_call: TRBV19; cdr3_length: 12; j_call: TRBJ2-1; cdr3_aa: ASNRQGAGNEQF
v_call: TRBV18; cdr3_length: 11; j_call: TRBJ1-2; cdr3_aa: ASSPPGDYGYT
v_call: TRBV27; cdr3_length: 13; j_call: TRBJ2-7; cdr3_aa: ASSRQGWNSYEQY
v_call: TRBV6-1; cdr3_length: 11; j_call: TRBJ2-7; cdr3_aa: ASSPLQSYEQY
v_call: TRBV11-1; cdr3_length: 13; j_call: TRBJ2-2; cdr3_aa: ASSTTGTNTGELF
v_call: TRBV6-5; cdr3_length: 12; j_call: TRBJ2-7; cdr3_aa: ASSETGSLYEQY
v_call: TRBV7-2; cdr3_length: 13; j_call: TRBJ2-1; cdr3_aa: ASSLTSGPYNEQF
v_call: TRBV11-2; cdr3_length: 16; j_call: TRBJ2-7; cdr3_aa: ASSSSYSTSGGSYEQY
v_call: TRBV6-1; cdr3_length: 13; j_call: TRBJ2-1; cdr3_aa: ASNPRDSLYNEQF
v_call: TRBV15; cdr3_length: 16; j_call: TRBJ2-4; cdr3_aa: ATSREGGDFKDKNIQY
v_call: TRBV18; cdr3_length: 12; j_call: TRBJ1-1; cdr3_aa: ASSPSAGNTEAF
v_call: TRBV5-3; cdr3_length: 12; j_call: TRBJ2-5; cdr3_aa: ARSGTTGGETQY
v_call: TRBV11-2; cdr3_length: 13; j_call: TRBJ2-7; cdr3_aa: ASSASAGVAYEQY
v_call: TRBV5-1; cdr3_length: 13; j_call: TRBJ2-7; cdr3_aa: ASSPGQGVFNEQY
v_call: TRBV27; cdr3_length: 11; j_call: TRBJ2-7; cdr3_aa: ASSENQGYGQY
v_call: TRBV9; cdr3_length: 12; j_call: TRBJ2-1; cdr3_aa: ASSETGAYGEQF
v_call: TRBV25-1; cdr3_length: 11; j_call: TRBJ1-1; cdr3_aa: ASSGTGRYEAF